The present entry profiles one T cell receptor beta chain with its context. Its antigen is unknown. Only in-frame clones appear in the TCRdb table, and some are missing; sequencing was by immunoSEQ multiplex PCR. The sample consists of about 24,000 clones, roughly 29% of them appearing once. The CDR3 contains 12 residues. The V end lost 5 bases, the J end lost 7 bases, and 12 bases lay between the germline ends. Germline V gene lookup returns CDR1 MNHEY and CDR2 SVGAGI. The source of the sample is a study of neoadjuvant anti-PD-1 for oral cavity cancer. The time point denotes: after neoadjuvant nivolumab, at surgical resection. Findings and limits, study-wide: TCR analyses covered only a few patients per response group.

The TCR was taken from a person between 40 and 85 years old with oral cavity squamous cell carcinoma. The V gene is TRBV6-5, the J gene TRBJ2-7; a possible D gene is TRBD1 (6 bases). Sample: tumor tissue, taken after nivolumab (anti-PD-1) treatment. CDR3 amino acids: CASSTGLGEQYF. CDR3 DNA: TGTGCCAGCAGTACAGGGTTGGGAGAGCAGTACTTC.